Each of the 2 T cell receptor beta chains below was sequenced from the same sample in a study of blood T cells in healthy people across ages (dated by TCRdb to about 2015). The library came from 5' RACE. Sequencer: Illumina HiSeq 2500. A second PCR of roughly 7 to 12 cycles was performed with a sample-barcoded 5' primer and a J-beta primer mix. TCRdb ran its own pipeline on the public reads, namely fastp trimming at Q25 and MiXCR clone calling, and kept in-frame beta chains. Every CDR3 protein is listed once, alongside the most common genes and DNA of its rows. The sample yields around 1,500,000 distinct CDR3 sequences; 28% were counted once. 7% to 9% of the sample belongs to the ten largest clones. Sample: blood. Receptors were obtained from a woman younger than 45 in good health.

This chain joins TRBV5-1 and TRBJ1-1, with D hard to call. The CDR3 spans 14 residues. Trimming cost V 0 bases and J 11 bases, with 17 bases left between them. Germline CDR1 reads SGHRS; CDR2 reads YFSETQ. DNA of the CDR3: TGCGCCAGCAGCTTGGCCGTCTGGGATATGGAGGCTTTCTTT. It codes for CASSLAVWDMEAFF.

The chain is built from TRBV5-1 and TRBJ2-7; TRBD2 aligns across 11 bases. Germline CDR1 SGHRS, CDR2 YFSETQ. V lost 6 bases, J lost 0 bases, and 5 bases stayed unmatched. The CDR3 is 15 residues long. Here the CDR3 DNA reads TGCGCCAGCACCATAGCGGGGGGGAGCTCCTACGAGCAGTACTTC. Translating gives CASTIAGGSSYEQYF.